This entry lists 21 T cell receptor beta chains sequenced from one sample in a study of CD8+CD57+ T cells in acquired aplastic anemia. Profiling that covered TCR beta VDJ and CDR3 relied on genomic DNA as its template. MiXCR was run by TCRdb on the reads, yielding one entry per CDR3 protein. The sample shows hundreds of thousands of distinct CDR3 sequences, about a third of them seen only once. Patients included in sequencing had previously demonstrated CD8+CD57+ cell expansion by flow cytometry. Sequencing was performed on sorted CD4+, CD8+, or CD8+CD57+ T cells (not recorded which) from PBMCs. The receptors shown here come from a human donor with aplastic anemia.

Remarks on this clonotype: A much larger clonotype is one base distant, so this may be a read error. CDR3 protein: CASSLSGSRNTIHF. For the CDR3, the DNA is TGTGCCAGCAGCTTATCAGGGAGCCGGAACACCATACATTTT. The chain links TRBV7-3 to TRBJ1-3, with a possible D match to TRBD1 (5 bases). The CDR3 is 14 amino acids. Germline CDR1 is SGHTA and CDR2 is FQGTGA.

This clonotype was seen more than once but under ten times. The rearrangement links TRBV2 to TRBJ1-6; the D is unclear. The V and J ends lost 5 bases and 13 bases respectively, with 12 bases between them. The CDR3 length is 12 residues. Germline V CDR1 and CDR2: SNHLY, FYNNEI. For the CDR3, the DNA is TGTGCCAGCAGTTACCCTAGGGATCCCCTCCACTTT. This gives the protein CASSYPRDPLHF.

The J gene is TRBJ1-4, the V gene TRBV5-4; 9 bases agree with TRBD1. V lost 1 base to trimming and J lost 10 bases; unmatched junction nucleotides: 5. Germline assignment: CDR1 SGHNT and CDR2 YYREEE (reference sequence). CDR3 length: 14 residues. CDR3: CASSLTTGGGKLFF. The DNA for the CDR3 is TGTGCCAGCAGCTTGACGACAGGGGGTGGAAAACTGTTTTTT.

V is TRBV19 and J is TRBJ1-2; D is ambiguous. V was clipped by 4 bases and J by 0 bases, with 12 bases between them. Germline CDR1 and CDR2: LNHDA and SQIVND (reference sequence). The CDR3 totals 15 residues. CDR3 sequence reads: CASSTPLLANYGYTF. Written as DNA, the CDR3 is TGTGCCAGTAGTACTCCCCTGCTAGCTAACTATGGCTACACCTTC.

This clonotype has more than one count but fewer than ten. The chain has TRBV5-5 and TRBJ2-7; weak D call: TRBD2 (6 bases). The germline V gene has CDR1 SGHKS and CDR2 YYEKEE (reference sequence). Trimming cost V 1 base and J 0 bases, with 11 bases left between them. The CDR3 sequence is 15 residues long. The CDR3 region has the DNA TGTGCCAGCAGCTTGTTGGACTACCCCTCCTACGAGCAGTACTTC. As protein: CASSLLDYPSYEQYF.

For the CDR3, the DNA is TGTGCCAGCAGCCAAGATATTCCGGGACAGGGGGCAACAGATACGCAGTATTTT. Its translation: CASSQDIPGQGATDTQYF. The V call is TRBV14, the J call TRBJ2-3; 12 bases are a match to TRBD1. The CDR3 is made up of 18 amino acids. The ends lost 0 bases at V and 3 bases at J; junction bases unmatched: 7. Germline V gene data show CDR1 as SGHDN and CDR2 as FVKESK.

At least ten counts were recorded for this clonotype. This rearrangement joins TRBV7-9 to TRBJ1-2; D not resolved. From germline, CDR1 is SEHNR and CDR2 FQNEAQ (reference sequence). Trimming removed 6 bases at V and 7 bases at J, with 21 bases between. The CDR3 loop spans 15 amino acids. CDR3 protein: CASRRVAVKTSGYTF. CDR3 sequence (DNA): TGTGCCAGCAGAAGGGTTGCGGTTAAGACGTCTGGCTACACCTTC. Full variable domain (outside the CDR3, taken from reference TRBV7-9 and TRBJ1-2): DTGVSQNPRHKITKRGQNVTFRCDPISEHNRLYWYRQTLGQGPEFLTYFQNEAQLEKSRLLSDRFSAERPKGSFSTLEIQRTEQGDSAMYLCASRRVAVKTSGYTFGSGTRLTVV.

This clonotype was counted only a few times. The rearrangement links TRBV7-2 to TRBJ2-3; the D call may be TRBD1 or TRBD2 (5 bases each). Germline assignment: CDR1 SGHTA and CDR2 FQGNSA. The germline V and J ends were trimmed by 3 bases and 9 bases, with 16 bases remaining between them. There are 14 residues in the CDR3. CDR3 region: CASSFLGTKKTQYF. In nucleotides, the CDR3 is TGTGCCAGCAGCTTCCTAGGGACCAAAAAAACGCAGTATTTT.

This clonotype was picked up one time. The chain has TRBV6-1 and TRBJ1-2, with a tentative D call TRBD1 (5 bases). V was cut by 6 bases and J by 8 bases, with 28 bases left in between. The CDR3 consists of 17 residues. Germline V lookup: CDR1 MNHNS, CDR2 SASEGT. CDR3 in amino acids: CASSKPTLTGTLGGYTF. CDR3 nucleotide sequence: TGTGCCAGCAGCAAACCGACACTTACCGGGACCCTCGGCGGCTACACCTTC.

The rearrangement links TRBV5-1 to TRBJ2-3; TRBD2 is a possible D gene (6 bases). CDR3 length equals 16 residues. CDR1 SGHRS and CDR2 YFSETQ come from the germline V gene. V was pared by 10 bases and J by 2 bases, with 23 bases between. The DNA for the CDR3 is TGCGCCGGAAGACTAGGATCCGACCCGCTCACAGATACGCAGTATTTT. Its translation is CAGRLGSDPLTDTQYF.

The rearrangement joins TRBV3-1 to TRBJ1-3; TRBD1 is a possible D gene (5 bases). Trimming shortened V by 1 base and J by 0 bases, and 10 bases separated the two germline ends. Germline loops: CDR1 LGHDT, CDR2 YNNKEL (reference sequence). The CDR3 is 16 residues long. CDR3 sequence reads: CASSQGGLISGNTIYF. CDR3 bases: TGTGCCAGCAGCCAAGGGGGCTTAATCTCTGGAAACACCATATATTTT.

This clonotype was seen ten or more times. CDR3 nucleotide sequence: TGCAGTGCTACGGGGGGTGAGCAGTTCTTC. Its protein product is CSATGGEQFF. This chain links TRBV20-1 with TRBJ2-1; 7 positions match TRBD2. J lost 9 bases, V lost 4 bases, and 0 bases had no gene match. Per the germline V gene, CDR1 is DFQATT and CDR2 is SNEGSKA (reference sequence). The CDR3 loop spans 10 amino acids.

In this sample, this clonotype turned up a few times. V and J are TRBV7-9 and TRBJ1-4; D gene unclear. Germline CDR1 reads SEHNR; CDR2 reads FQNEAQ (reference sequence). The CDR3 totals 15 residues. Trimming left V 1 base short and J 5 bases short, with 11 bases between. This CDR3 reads CASSLVSRQNEKLFF. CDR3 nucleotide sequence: TGTGCCAGCAGCTTAGTGAGTCGGCAGAATGAAAAACTGTTTTTT.

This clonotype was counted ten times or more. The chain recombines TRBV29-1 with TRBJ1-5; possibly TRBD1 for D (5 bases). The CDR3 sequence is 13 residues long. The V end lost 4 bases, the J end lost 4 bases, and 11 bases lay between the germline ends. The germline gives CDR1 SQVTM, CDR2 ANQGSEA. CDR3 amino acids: CSVVTEPNQPQHF. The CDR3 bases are TGCAGCGTTGTGACAGAACCGAATCAGCCCCAGCATTTT.

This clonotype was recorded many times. The CDR3 sequence is CASSQDSNNQPQHF. CDR3 DNA sequence: TGTGCCAGTAGTCAGGACAGCAACAATCAGCCCCAGCATTTT. This chain uses TRBV19 with TRBJ1-5; possible D gene TRBD1, 6 bases. The V end lost 5 bases, the J end lost 3 bases, and 11 bases lay between the germline ends. This CDR3 region has 14 residues. Germline V gene lookup returns CDR1 LNHDA and CDR2 SQIVND (reference sequence).

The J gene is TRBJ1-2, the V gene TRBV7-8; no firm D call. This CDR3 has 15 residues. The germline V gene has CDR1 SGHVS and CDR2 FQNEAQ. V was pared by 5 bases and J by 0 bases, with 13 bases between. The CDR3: CASSTRLSSNYGYTF. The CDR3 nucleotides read TGTGCCAGCAGCACTCGGCTCTCTTCTAACTATGGCTACACCTTC.

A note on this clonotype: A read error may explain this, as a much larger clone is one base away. CDR3 sequence reads: CASSKRVSQHYGYTF. The CDR3 nucleotides are TGTGCCAGCAGTAAGCGGGTATCCCAACATTATGGCTACACCTTC. This sequence joins TRBV2 and TRBJ1-2; no reliable D call. This CDR3 spans 15 amino acids. Trimming left V 5 bases short and J 5 bases short, with 18 bases between. Germline V lookup: CDR1 SNHLY, CDR2 FYNNEI.

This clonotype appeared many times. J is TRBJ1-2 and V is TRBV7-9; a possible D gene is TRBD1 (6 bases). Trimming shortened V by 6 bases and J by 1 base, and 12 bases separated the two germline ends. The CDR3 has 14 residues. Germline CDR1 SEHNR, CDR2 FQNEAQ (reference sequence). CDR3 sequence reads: CASSRDRSNYGYTF. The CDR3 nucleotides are TGTGCCAGCAGTCGTGACAGGAGTAACTATGGCTACACCTTC. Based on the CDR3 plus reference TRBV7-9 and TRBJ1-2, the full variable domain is DTGVSQNPRHKITKRGQNVTFRCDPISEHNRLYWYRQTLGQGPEFLTYFQNEAQLEKSRLLSDRFSAERPKGSFSTLEIQRTEQGDSAMYLCASSRDRSNYGYTFGSGTRLTVV.

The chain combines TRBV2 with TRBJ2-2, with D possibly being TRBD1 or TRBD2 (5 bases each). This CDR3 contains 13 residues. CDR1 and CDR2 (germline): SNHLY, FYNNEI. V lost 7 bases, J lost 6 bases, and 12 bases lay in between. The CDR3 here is CASTGGRSGELFF. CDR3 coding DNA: TGTGCCAGCACTGGGGGAAGGTCCGGGGAGCTGTTTTTT.

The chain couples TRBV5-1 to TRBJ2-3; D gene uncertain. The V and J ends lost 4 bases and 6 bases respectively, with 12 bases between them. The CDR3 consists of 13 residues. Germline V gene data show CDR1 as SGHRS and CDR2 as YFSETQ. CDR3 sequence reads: CASSPGPDDTQYF. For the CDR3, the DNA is TGCGCCAGCAGCCCCGGGCCCGATGATACGCAGTATTTT. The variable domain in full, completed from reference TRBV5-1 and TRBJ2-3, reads KAGVTQTPRYLIKTRGQQVTLSCSPISGHRSVSWYQQTPGQGLQFLFEYFSETQRNKGNFPGRFSGRQFSNSRSEMNVSTLELGDSALYLCASSPGPDDTQYFGPGTRLTVL.

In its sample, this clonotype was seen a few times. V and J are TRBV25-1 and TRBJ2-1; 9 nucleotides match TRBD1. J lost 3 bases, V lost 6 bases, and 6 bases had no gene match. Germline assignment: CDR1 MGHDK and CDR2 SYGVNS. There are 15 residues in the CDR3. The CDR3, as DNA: TGTGCCAGCAGGAGGCCGGGACAGGGCTACAATGAGCAGTTCTTC. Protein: CASRRPGQGYNEQFF. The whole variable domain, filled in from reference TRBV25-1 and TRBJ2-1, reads EADIYQTPRYLVIGTGKKITLECSQTMGHDKMYWYQQDPGMELHLIHYSYGVNSTEKGDLSSESTVSRIRTEHFPLTLESARPSHTSQYLCASRRPGQGYNEQFFGPGTRLTVL.